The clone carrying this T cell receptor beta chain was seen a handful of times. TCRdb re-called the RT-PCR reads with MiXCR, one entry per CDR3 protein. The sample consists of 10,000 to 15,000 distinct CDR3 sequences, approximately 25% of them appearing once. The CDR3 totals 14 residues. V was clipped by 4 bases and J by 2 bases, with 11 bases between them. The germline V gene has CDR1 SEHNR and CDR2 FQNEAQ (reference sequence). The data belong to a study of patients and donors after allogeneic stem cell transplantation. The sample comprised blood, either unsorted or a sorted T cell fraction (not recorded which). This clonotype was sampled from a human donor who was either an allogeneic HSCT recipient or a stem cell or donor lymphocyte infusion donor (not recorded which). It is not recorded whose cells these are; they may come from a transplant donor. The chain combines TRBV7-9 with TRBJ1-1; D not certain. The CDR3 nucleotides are TGTGCCAGCAGCTATGGAGGGATTAACACTGAAGCTTTCTTT. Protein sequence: CASSYGGINTEAFF.